This T cell receptor beta chain was documented in a study of cytomegalovirus exposure and HLA in healthy donors. About the research overall: When 398 donors were genotyped, about 81% of them were found to fall in the Caucasian-associated ancestry cluster. Broader study findings: HLA alleles were associated with 15,000 to 20,000 TCR beta sequences in a later analysis at 0.05 false discovery rate. Some segments of the V type, notably TRBV6-2 and TRBV6-3, were excluded as indistinguishable. The authors later linked a missense DCLRE1C variant to TCR beta V- and J-gene trimming.

PCR primers comprised 60 Vbeta and 13 Jbeta primers. The assay was immunoSEQ multiplex PCR, and TCRdb's table has in-frame clones only and misses some. Of approximately 150,000 clones listed, just under 80% are singletons. In regard to this clone: What it recognizes is unknown.

CDR3 length equals 14 residues. J was trimmed by 3 bases and V by 4 bases; bases with no gene match: 5. Germline V gene data show CDR1 as MNHNY and CDR2 as SVGAGI (reference sequence). This TCR came from a woman aged 18 to 35 in good health and CMV-seronegative. The sequencing sample was made of PBMCs. The chain is built from TRBV6-6 and TRBJ1-2, with 7 bases lining up with TRBD1. The CDR3 region is CASSSATGDYGYTF. The CDR3 DNA follows: TGTGCCAGCAGTTCCGCCACAGGGGACTATGGCTACACCTTC.